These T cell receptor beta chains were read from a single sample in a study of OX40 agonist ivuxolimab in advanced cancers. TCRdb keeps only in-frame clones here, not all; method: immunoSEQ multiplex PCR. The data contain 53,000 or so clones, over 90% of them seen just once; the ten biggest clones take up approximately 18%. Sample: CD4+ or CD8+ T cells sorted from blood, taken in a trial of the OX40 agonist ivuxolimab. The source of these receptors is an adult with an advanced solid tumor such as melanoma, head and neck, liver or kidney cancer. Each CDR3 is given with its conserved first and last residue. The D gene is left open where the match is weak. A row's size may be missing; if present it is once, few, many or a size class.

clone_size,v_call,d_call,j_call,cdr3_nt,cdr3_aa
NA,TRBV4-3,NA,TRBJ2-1,TGCGCCAGCAGCCAAGAGGGGTCTTACAATGAGCAGTTCTTC,CASSQEGSYNEQFF
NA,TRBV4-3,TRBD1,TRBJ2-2,TGCGCCAGCAGCCCCGGGACAGGGCACACCGGGGAGCTGTTTTTT,CASSPGTGHTGELFF
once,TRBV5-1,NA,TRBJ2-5,TGCGCCAGCAGCTGGAGATCCCAAGAGACCCAGTACTTC,CASSWRSQETQYF
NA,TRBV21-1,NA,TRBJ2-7,TGTGCCAGCAGCAAAGAGGGAAACCAGGGGGGTTCCTACGAGCAGTACTTC,CASSKEGNQGGSYEQYF
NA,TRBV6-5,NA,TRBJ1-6,TGTGCCAGCAGTTACGGGGATTTCTATAATTCACCCCTCCACTTT,CASSYGDFYNSPLHF
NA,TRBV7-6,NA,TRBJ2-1,TGTGCCAGCAGCTTAGGGGAATCCTACAATGAGCAGTTCTTC,CASSLGESYNEQFF
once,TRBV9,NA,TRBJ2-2,TGTGCCAGCAGCGTTGAGCAGAACACCGGGGAGCTGTTTTTT,CASSVEQNTGELFF
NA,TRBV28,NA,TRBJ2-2,TGTGCCAGCAGTCCCGGGCCTTACACCGGGGAGCTGTTTTTT,CASSPGPYTGELFF
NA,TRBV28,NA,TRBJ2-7,TGTGCCAGCAGTTTAGCGGGAAACTCCTACGAGCAGTACTTC,CASSLAGNSYEQYF
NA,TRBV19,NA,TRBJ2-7,TGTGCCAGTACGAGCCGGGAGAGGCCACGTGTGCAATACTTC,CASTSRERPRVQYF
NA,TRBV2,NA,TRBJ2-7,TGTGCCAGCAGCGCCGGGCACTACGAGCAGTACTTC,CASSAGHYEQYF
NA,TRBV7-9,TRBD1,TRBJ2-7,TGTGCCAGCAGCTTACAGGGGGCCGGGCGCGAGCAGTACTTC,CASSLQGAGREQYF
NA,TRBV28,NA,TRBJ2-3,TGTGCCAGCAGTTTCCTCGGACTTAGTAGCACAGATACGCAGTATTTT,CASSFLGLSSTDTQYF
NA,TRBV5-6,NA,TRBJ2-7,TGTGCCAGCAGCTTGAGTACCTACGAGCAGTACTTC,CASSLSTYEQYF
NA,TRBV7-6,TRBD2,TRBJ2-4,TGTGCCAGCAGCTTGAATCCCATGGGACTAGCGGAAGCCAAAAACATTCAGTACTTC,CASSLNPMGLAEAKNIQYF
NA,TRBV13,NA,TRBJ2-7,TGTGCCAGCAGCATACTTATTGAGCGAGGGGGAACCCACGAGCAGTACTTC,CASSILIERGGTHEQYF
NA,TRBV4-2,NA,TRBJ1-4,TGTGCCAGCAGCCAAGAGTCGGACTCGTGGTACTTT,CASSQESDSWYF
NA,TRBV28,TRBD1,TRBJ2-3,TGTGCCAGCAGTTTATTGGCCGGGACAGGCACAGATACGCAGTATTTT,CASSLLAGTGTDTQYF
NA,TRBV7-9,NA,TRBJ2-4,TGTGCCAGCAGCTTAGTTGGTTCCATAGCCAAAAACATTCAGTACTTC,CASSLVGSIAKNIQYF
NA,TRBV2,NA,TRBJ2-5,TGTGCCAGCAGTCCTAGGGGGGAAGGGTTGGAGACCCAGTACTTC,CASSPRGEGLETQYF
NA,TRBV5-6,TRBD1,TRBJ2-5,TGTGCCAGCAGCTTGGTTGGGACAGGGTTAGGGATCCAACAAGAGACCCAGTACTTC,CASSLVGTGLGIQQETQYF
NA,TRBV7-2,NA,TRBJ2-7,TGTGCCAGCAGCCAGGCCTACGAGCAGTACTTC,CASSQAYEQYF
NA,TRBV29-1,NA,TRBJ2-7,TGCAGCGTTGAAGATAGCTCCTACGAGCAGTACTTC,CSVEDSSYEQYF
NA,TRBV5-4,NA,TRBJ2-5,TGTGCCAGCAGCTTTCGGGACCCCCGGGGACTAGAGACCCAGTACTTC,CASSFRDPRGLETQYF
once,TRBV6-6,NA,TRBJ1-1,TGTGCCACCTTTAGGGACTGGAACACTGAAGCTTTCTTT,CATFRDWNTEAFF
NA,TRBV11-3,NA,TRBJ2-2,TGTGCCAGCAGCCCTAGACAGGCGGGGACCGGGGAGCTGTTTTTT,CASSPRQAGTGELFF
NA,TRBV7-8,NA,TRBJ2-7,TGTGCCAGCAGCTTAGTACAGGTCGAGCAGTACTTC,CASSLVQVEQYF
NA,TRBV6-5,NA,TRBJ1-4,TGTGCCAGCAGTTGGGACTCTATCTCGACTAATGAAAAACTGTTTTTT,CASSWDSISTNEKLFF
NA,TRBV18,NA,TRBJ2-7,TGTGCCAGCTCACACCCAACAGCATCTTACGAGCAGTACTTC,CASSHPTASYEQYF
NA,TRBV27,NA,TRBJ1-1,TGTGCCAGCAGTCAACTCCCGATTAAAACTGAAGCTTTCTTT,CASSQLPIKTEAFF
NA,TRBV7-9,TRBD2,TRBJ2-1,TGTGCCAGCAGCCCCGCACTAGCGGGTTTTAATGAGCAGTTCTTC,CASSPALAGFNEQFF
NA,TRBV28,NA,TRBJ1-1,TGTGCCAGCAGTTTGAGGGAGTTAGCTTTCTTT,CASSLRELAFF
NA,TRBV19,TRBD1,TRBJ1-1,TGTGCCAGTACTTTGGACAGGGGGGTCACTGAAGCTTTCTTT,CASTLDRGVTEAFF
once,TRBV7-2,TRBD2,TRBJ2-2,TGTGCCAGCAGCAACCGACTAGCGGGAACCACCGGGGAGCTGTTTTTT,CASSNRLAGTTGELFF
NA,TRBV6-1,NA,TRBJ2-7,TGTGCCAGCAGTGAATGGAGGTCAGTCAGCTCCTACGAGCAGTACTTC,CASSEWRSVSSYEQYF
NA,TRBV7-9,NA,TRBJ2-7,TGTGCCAGCAGCTTTTCTAGCAGACTCTCCTACGAGCAGTACTTC,CASSFSSRLSYEQYF
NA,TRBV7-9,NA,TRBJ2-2,TGTGCCAGCAGCTTATTTGACAGAACGAACACCGGGGAGCTGTTTTTT,CASSLFDRTNTGELFF
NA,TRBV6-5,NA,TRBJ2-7,TGTGCCAGCAGTGGACTAAGGGAGCAGTACTTC,CASSGLREQYF
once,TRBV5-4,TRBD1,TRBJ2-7,TGTGCCAGCAGCTTGTGGGACAGGGGGAATATGTACGAGCAGTACTTC,CASSLWDRGNMYEQYF
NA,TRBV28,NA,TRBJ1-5,TGTGCCAGCAGTTTCTCTCCGGCATCAGGGGACGGTCAGCCCCAGCATTTT,CASSFSPASGDGQPQHF
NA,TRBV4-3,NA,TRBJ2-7,TGCGCCAGCAGCCAAGAACGGCACTCCTACGAGCAGTACTTC,CASSQERHSYEQYF
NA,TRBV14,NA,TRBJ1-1,TGTGCCAGCAGCCAGGGGGTCGTCGCTTTCTTT,CASSQGVVAFF
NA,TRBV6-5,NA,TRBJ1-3,TGTGCCAGCAGTCCGAAGTTAGTTTTTTCGAACACCATATATTTT,CASSPKLVFSNTIYF
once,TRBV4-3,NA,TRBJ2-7,TGCGCCAGCAGCCAAGATCGCCGTTACGAGCAGTACTTC,CASSQDRRYEQYF
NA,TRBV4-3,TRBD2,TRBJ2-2,TGCGCCAGCAGCCAAGATCGTGAATGGGCGGGGGAGGATGACACCGGGGAGCTGTTTTTT,CASSQDREWAGEDDTGELFF
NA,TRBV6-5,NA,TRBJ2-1,TGTGCCAGCAGTCTTCTCGCGGGCGCCGGAAATGAGCAGTTCTTC,CASSLLAGAGNEQFF
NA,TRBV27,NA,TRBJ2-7,TGTGCCAGCAGTCTTGACCCACGCAGGGCCTACGAGCAGTACTTC,CASSLDPRRAYEQYF
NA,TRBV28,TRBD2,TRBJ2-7,TGTGCCAGCAGTCCAGTCTCTAGCGGGAGCCTGAGGGAGCAGTACTTC,CASSPVSSGSLREQYF
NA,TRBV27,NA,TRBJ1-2,TGTGCCAGCAGCTACGACAGAGCGAGCTACACCTTC,CASSYDRASYTF
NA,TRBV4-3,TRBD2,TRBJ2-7,TGCGCCAGCAGCCAAGATCTCACTAGCGGGAGATCAGCCTACGAGCAGTACTTC,CASSQDLTSGRSAYEQYF
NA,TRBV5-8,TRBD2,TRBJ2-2,TGTGCCAGCAGCTTGTTAGCGGGAGGCACCGGGGAGCTGTTTTTT,CASSLLAGGTGELFF
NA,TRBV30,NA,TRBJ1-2,TGTGCCTGGAGTGTAACGGGCCCCATCTATGGCTACACCTTC,CAWSVTGPIYGYTF
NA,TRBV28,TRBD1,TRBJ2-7,TGTGCCAGCAGCCTTACAGGGGAACTAACCTACGAGCAGTACTTC,CASSLTGELTYEQYF